The present TCR beta chain was sequenced within a study of metastatic and nonmetastatic thyroid tumors. Study-level background: The study looked at repertoires side by side in blood and in tumor or nodule tissue from malignant and benign thyroid patients. Study-level results: The study reportedly found significantly higher TCR beta diversity in malignant thyroid tumors than benign nodules, in blood and tumor.

Every patient underwent thyroid surgery untreated. In the original workflow: Researchers built a distant-metastasis classifier for papillary thyroid cancer that drew on CDR3 differences across clinicopathological groups. Through MiXCR, TCRdb re-clonotyped the PCR reads. Clone size and V and J calls follow TCRdb, not the original study. Among about 48,000 clones listed, over 20% were seen once. At least ten counts were recorded for this clone. Its antigen is currently unknown. The CDR3 has 14 residues. Germline V gene sequence: CDR1 MNHNS, CDR2 SASEGT. The V segment lost 6 bases and the J segment 7 bases; nucleotides outside the gene matches: 7.

The sequence came from a male donor with papillary thyroid cancer or a benign thyroid nodule (not recorded which). Some clones in this sample may be carry-over from other donors' samples. The sequencing input was blood. This sequence joins TRBV6-1 and TRBJ1-5; 9 nucleotides match TRBD1. DNA for the CDR3: TGTGCCAGCAGCTCCGGGACAGGGCACCAGCCCCAGCATTTT. This gives the protein CASSSGTGHQPQHF.